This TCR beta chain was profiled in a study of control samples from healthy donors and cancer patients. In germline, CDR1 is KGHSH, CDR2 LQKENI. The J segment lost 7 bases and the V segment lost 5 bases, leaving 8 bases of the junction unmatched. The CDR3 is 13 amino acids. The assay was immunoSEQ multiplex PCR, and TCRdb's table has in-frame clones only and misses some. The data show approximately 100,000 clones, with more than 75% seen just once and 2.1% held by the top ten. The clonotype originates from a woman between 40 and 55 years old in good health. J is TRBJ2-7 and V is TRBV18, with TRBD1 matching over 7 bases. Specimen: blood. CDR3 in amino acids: CASSSDRMKEQYF. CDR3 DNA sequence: TGTGCCAGCTCATCGGACAGGATGAAAGAGCAGTACTTC.